This TCR beta chain was observed in a study of Ad26.COV2.S vaccination and SARS-CoV-2 variants. As for the study in general: Doses of Ad26.COV2.S were injected into muscle once or twice, 56 days apart.

Clones were sequenced by immunoSEQ multiplex PCR, and TCRdb holds only the in-frame ones, with some missing. The top ten hold roughly 13% of the sample, which has approximately 500,000 clones, roughly 89% seen once. The treatment here: 15 to 20 received Ad26.COV2.S at low or high dose, single or two shots; 5 received placebo; per-sample allocation not given. Samples were taken on day 63 after the first vaccine or placebo injection. Germline V lookup: CDR1 MNHEY, CDR2 SVGAGI. The CDR3 has 15 amino acids. Trimming removed 8 bases from V and 3 bases from J, with 18 bases in between. This clonotype was obtained from a person between 18 and 65 years old who received the Ad26.COV2.S COVID-19 vaccine or a placebo. The chain links TRBV6-5 to TRBJ2-3; D possibly uses TRBD1 or TRBD2 (6 bases each). Sequences were derived from peripheral blood, sampled in a trial of Ad26.COV2.S vaccine versus placebo. The CDR3 is CASLGFGGFTDTQYF. The DNA for the CDR3 is TGTGCCAGCCTGGGGTTCGGGGGCTTTACAGATACGCAGTATTTT.